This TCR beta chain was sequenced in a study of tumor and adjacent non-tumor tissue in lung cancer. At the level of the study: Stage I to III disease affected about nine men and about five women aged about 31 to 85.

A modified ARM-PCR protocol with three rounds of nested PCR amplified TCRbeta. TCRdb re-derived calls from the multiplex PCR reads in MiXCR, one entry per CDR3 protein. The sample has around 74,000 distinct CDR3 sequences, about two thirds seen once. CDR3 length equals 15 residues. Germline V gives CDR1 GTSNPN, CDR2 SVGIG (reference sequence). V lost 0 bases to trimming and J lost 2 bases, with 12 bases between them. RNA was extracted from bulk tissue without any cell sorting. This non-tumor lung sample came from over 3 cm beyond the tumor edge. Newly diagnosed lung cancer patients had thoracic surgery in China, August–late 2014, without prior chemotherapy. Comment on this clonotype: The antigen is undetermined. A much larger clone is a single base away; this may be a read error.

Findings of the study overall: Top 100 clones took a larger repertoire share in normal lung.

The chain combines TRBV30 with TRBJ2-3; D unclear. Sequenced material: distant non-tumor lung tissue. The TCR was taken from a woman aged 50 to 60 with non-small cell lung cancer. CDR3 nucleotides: TGTGCCTGGAGTGTACGGCTAACTCTCACAGATACGCAGTATTTT. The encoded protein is CAWSVRLTLTDTQYF.